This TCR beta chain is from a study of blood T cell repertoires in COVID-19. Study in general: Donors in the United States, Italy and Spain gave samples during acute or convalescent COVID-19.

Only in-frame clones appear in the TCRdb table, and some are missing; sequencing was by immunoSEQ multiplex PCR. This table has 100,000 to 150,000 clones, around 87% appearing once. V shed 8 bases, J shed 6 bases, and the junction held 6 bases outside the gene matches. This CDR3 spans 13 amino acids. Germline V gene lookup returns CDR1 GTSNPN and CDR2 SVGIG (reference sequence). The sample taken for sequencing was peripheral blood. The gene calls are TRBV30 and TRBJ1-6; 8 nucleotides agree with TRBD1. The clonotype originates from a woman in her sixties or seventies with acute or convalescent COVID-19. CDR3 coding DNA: TGTGCCATATCAGGGGGCGTTAATTCACCCCTCCACTTT. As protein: CAISGGVNSPLHF.